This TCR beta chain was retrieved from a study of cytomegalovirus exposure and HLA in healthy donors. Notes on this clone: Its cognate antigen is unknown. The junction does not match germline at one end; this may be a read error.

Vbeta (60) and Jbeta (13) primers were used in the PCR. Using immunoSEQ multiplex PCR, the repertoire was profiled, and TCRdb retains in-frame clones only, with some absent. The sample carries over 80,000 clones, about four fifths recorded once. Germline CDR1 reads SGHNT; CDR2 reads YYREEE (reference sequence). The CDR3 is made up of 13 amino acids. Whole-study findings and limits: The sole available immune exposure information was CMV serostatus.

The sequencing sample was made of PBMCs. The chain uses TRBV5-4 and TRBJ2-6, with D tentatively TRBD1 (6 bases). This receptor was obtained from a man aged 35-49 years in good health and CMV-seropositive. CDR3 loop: CASSLMGANGLTF. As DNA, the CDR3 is TGTGCCAGCAGCTTGATGGGGGCCAACGGCCTGACTTTC.